The 10 T cell receptor beta chains below all came from one sample that was sequenced in a study of T cell responses to AZD1222 COVID-19 vaccine. The method was immunoSEQ multiplex PCR; TCRdb's version includes in-frame clones alone and lacks a portion of them. Of 90,000 to 140,000 clones detected, 88% appear once; the ten largest clones hold less than 9.5%. This specimen was peripheral blood, taken on day 0 of AZD1222 vaccination. The origin of the receptors is an adult in good health.

This clone was counted a single time. The rearrangement links TRBV3-1 (or the pseudogene TRBV3-2) to TRBJ1-6; possibly TRBD1 for D (5 bases). Trimming removed 5 bases at V and 6 bases at J, with 11 bases between. Germline V lookup: CDR1 LGHDT, CDR2 YNNKEL (reference sequence). The CDR3 runs to 14 residues. This chain's CDR3 is CASSSRDRNSPLHF. CDR3 nucleotides: TGTGCCAGCAGCAGCCGGGACCGTAATTCACCCCTCCACTTT.

This clone was seen a single time. This rearrangement joins TRBV27 to TRBJ1-4; 7 bases align to TRBD1. Germline assignment: CDR1 MNHEY and CDR2 SMNVEV (reference sequence). V gave up 0 bases and J gave up 7 bases; unmatched junction bases: 8. The CDR3 spans 16 residues. This chain's CDR3 is CASSLSGDRVFEKLFF. The DNA for the CDR3 is TGTGCCAGCAGTTTATCGGGCGACAGGGTATTTGAAAAACTGTTTTTT.

This chain uses TRBV14 with TRBJ1-2; 8 nucleotides line up with TRBD1. The V gene end was trimmed by 0 bases and the J gene end by 8 bases; junction bases not matched to a gene: 5. The germline V gene encodes CDR1 SGHDN and CDR2 FVKESK. The CDR3 is made up of 14 amino acids. The DNA of the CDR3 is TGTGCCAGCAGCCAAGACAGGGGGCGACAAGGCTACACCTTC. It is translated as CASSQDRGRQGYTF.

The V gene is TRBV27, the J gene TRBJ2-2; no clear D. This CDR3 region has 11 residues. Germline V CDR1 and CDR2: MNHEY, SMNVEV (reference sequence). The ends were cut back, 7 bases at V and 7 bases at J, with 7 bases in the middle. This chain's CDR3 is CASNGGGELFF. CDR3 bases: TGTGCCAGCAATGGCGGCGGGGAGCTGTTTTTT.

This chain joins TRBV7-3 and TRBJ2-1, with D maybe TRBD1 (6 bases). The germline V and J ends were trimmed by 5 bases and 15 bases, with 20 bases remaining between them. Germline CDR1 reads SGHTA; CDR2 reads FQGTGA. The CDR3 is made up of 13 amino acids. The chain's CDR3 is CASSPQMGQDLFF. Written as DNA, the CDR3 is TGTGCCAGCAGCCCCCAAATGGGACAAGACCTGTTCTTC.

This clone occurred a few times. The rearrangement joins TRBV6-4 to TRBJ1-1; perhaps TRBD1 as D (5 bases). CDR1 and CDR2 (germline): MRHNA, SNTAGT. CDR3 size: 14 residues. The V end lost 5 bases, the J end lost 0 bases, and 10 bases lay between the germline ends. CDR3 protein: CASSREGMNTEAFF. The CDR3 DNA sequence: TGTGCCAGCAGTCGGGAGGGGATGAACACTGAAGCTTTCTTT.

J is TRBJ2-1 and V is TRBV5-8; possible D gene TRBD1, 5 bases. Germline CDR1 and CDR2: SGHTS and YDEGEE. The ends were cut back, 0 bases at V and 7 bases at J, with 11 bases in the middle. This CDR3 has 14 amino acids. The CDR3 coding sequence is TGTGCCAGCAGCTTGGGACTGAAGGGGAATGAGCAGTTCTTC. It codes for CASSLGLKGNEQFF.

The V call is TRBV11-2, the J call TRBJ2-1, with 12 bases lining up with TRBD2. Per the germline V gene, CDR1 is SGHAT and CDR2 is FQNNGV. The CDR3 loop spans 17 amino acids. V shed 5 bases and J 5 bases; nucleotides not matched to a gene: 10. The CDR3 bases are TGTGCCAGCAGCGCACCATTGACTAGCGGGAGCCACAATGAGCAGTTCTTC. This sequence encodes CASSAPLTSGSHNEQFF.

This clone was observed a single time. The chain combines TRBV24-1 with TRBJ2-5, with D possibly matching TRBD2 (5 bases). CDR1 and CDR2 (germline): KGHDR, SFDVKD. The CDR3 runs 15 residues. Trimming shortened V by 4 bases and J by 4 bases, and 15 bases separated the two germline ends. In nucleotides, the CDR3 is TGTGCCACCAGTGAAGCTTTGGCTAGCTCAGAGACCCAGTACTTC. Translation: CATSEALASSETQYF.

This clone was found once. The chain is built from TRBV29-1 and TRBJ2-7, with 10 positions matching TRBD1. Germline loops: CDR1 SQVTM, CDR2 ANQGSEA. Trimming removed 1 base from V and 3 bases from J; junction bases left unmatched: 6. CDR3 length: 15 amino acids. The DNA of the CDR3 is TGCAGCGTTGAAGGCCGGGACAGGGGAGACTACGAGCAGTACTTC. Residues: CSVEGRDRGDYEQYF.